The subject of this entry is one TCR beta chain. Source study methods: Junction-only sequences without quality scores came from ImmunoSEQ, so filtering differed. Repertoires were generated with immunoSEQ multiplex PCR, while TCRdb's copy carries only in-frame clones and drops some. The V and J calls and the clone size are those of that table, but D and trimming were determined from the DNA. The data contain approximately 810,000 clones, over 90% of them singletons. The sample belongs to a study of shared clonotypes between healthy human individuals. CD8 cells regarded as naive lacked CD45RO, were positively chosen for CCR7, and omitted terminally differentiated effector memory CD45RA+ cells. The CDR3 length is 14 residues. V shed 8 bases, J shed 8 bases, and the junction held 10 bases outside the gene matches. Per the germline V gene, CDR1 is SGHAT and CDR2 is FQNNGV.

This sequence was found in a man aged 25-40 years in good health. This chain uses TRBV11-2 with TRBJ2-1; 9 nucleotides align to TRBD1. Material for sequencing was naive CD8+ T cells sorted from blood. Here the CDR3 reads CASWGQGRSDEQFF. The DNA for the CDR3 is TGTGCCAGCTGGGGACAGGGAAGAAGTGATGAGCAGTTCTTC.